Sequencing of this T cell receptor beta chain was carried out in a study of CD8+CD57+ T cells in acquired aplastic anemia. Across the whole study: Mean DNA quantity obtained from sorted CD4+ and CD8+ cells was 2.5 to 4 ug. Overall study findings and caveats: A set of approximately 29 CD8+ CDR3 sequences was shared between patients and controls, and these sequences appeared highly expressed in patients. The CD8+ Simpson's diversity of patients and controls was not significantly different.

The TCR beta profiling, which covered VDJ combination and CDR3 sequence, was carried out using genomic DNA as the template. TCRdb re-analysed the reads in MiXCR, keeping a single row per CDR3 protein. The data contain more than 150,000 distinct CDR3 sequences, over 60% of them singletons. CDR3 size: 15 residues. CDR1 and CDR2 (germline): ENHRY, SYGVKD. The V segment lost 4 bases and the J segment 1 base; nucleotides outside the gene matches: 7. This clonotype came up a few times. Its antigen is as yet unknown. The source is a human donor with severe aplastic anemia or a healthy control (not recorded which). Sequenced material: sorted CD4+, CD8+, or CD8+CD57+ T cells (not recorded which) from PBMCs. The J gene is TRBJ2-7, the V gene TRBV10-3, with 7 bases identical to TRBD2. The DNA of the CDR3 is TGTGCCATCAGTGTGGGAGGGGTCGGGTCCTACGAGCAGTACTTC. Residues: CAISVGGVGSYEQYF.